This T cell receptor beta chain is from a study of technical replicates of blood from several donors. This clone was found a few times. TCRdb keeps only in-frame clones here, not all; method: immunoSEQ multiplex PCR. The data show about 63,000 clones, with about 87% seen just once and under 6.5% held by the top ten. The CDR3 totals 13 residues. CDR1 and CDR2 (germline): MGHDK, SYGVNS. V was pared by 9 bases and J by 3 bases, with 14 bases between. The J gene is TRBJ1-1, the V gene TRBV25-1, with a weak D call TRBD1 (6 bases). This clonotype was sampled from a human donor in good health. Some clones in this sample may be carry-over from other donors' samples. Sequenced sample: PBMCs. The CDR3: CASKQGWDTEAFF. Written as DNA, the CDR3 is TGTGCCAGTAAACAGGGTTGGGACACTGAAGCTTTCTTT. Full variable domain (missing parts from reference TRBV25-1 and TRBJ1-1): EADIYQTPRYLVIGTGKKITLECSQTMGHDKMYWYQQDPGMELHLIHYSYGVNSTEKGDLSSESTVSRIRTEHFPLTLESARPSHTSQYLCASKQGWDTEAFFGQGTRLTVV.